The clone carrying this T cell receptor (beta chain) was detected many times. Antigen: not known. This specimen belongs to a study of T-cell reconstitution after alpha-beta-depleted transplantation in children. Study-level points and caveats: Roughly two months post-transplant, alpha-beta T cells reportedly originated from several hundred graft clones that had expanded. After one year, T-cell counts and TCRbeta diversity mostly came from new T cells.

TCRbeta library construction was performed incorporating unique molecular identifiers. TCRdb ran MiXCR on the PCR reads and lists one entry per CDR3 protein. The sample contains 330,000 or so distinct CDR3 sequences, 10% of which appear only once. The V segment lost 0 bases and the J segment 7 bases; nucleotides outside the gene matches: 8. Germline V lookup: CDR1 LGHNA, CDR2 YSLEER. The CDR3 totals 16 residues. The clonotype comes from a boy younger than two with acute myeloid leukemia, due to receive a stem cell transplant. The sequencing used PBMCs, collected before TCRalphabeta/CD19-depleted stem cell transplant. The chain combines TRBV4-3 with TRBJ2-4, with 8 bases fitting TRBD1. The DNA for the CDR3 is TGCGCCAGCAGCCAAGAGATCGGACAGGGCATGAACATTCAGTACTTC. It is translated as CASSQEIGQGMNIQYF.